Sequencing of this TCR beta chain was carried out in a study of blood T cell repertoires in COVID-19 (dated by TCRdb to about 2020). Study-level background: Samples from collaborators originated in the United States, Italy and Spain and spanned both the acute and convalescent phases of COVID-19. The dataset comprised deeply sampled blood TCRbeta repertoires from subjects exposed to, actively infected with, or recovered from COVID-19. The samples were drawn from the first 160 participants of the ongoing ImmuneRACE study and from over 950 subjects provided by 6 global collaborators. The prospective study material was composed of cDNA or gDNA derived from T cells, B-cell-depleted T cells, or PBMCs. Where HLA class I and class II types were available, the types were taken from metadata supplied by the sample provider, not from assay-based typing. Nearly every sample came with metadata listing a de-identified subject ID, COVID-19 status, age in years and sex. The repertoires were released in a freely available public database intended as a resource for research on the immune response to SARS-CoV-2.

TCRbeta CDR3 regions were amplified from genomic DNA by means of the immunoSEQ Assay, a bias-controlled multiplex PCR. Per the source publication's procedure: Within the assay, amplification of reference gene primers was used to estimate how many nucleated cells each sample contained. Sequence reads were collapsed and filtered to measure the absolute abundance of every unique TCRbeta CDR3 rearrangement. For each sample, productive Simpson clonality was calculated as the square root of Simpson's diversity index across productive rearrangements. In its TCRdb copy, this immuneACCESS table keeps in-frame sequences only and misses some clones. Where compared with another copy, unresolved V genes explain less than half of these, and the others have no known cause. The V and J calls and clone size were taken over from that table, and D and trimming were inferred from the DNA. The sample records around 160,000 clones, around 85% of which are singletons. About 8% of the sample goes to the ten largest clones.

The full study reports these points: How much clinical and demographic metadata was included differed by source and by participant, and the metadata was provided uncurated.

In Seattle, one collaborating source enrolled patients while the infection was active and tracked those patients longitudinally over the course of disease. The collaborating institutions used their own protocols to collect whole blood in K2EDTA tubes. Collaborator samples were shipped for TCRbeta analysis as frozen whole blood, isolated PBMCs, or DNA extracted from either sample type. A remark on this clone: The antigen this receptor binds is unknown. No much larger clonotype is one base removed from it; base qualities were not supplied.

This receptor was obtained from a woman aged 55-70 years with COVID-19, enrolled during active disease. The specimen was peripheral blood.

The DNA sequence is given as TGTGCCAACCGGGGGGGGCAGGGTGAGCAGTTCTTC. It is translated as CANRGGQGEQFF. The chain is encoded by TRBV2 joined to TRBJ2-1, with 8 central nucleotides matching TRBD2. The CDR3, cysteine through phenylalanine, is 12 amino acids long. The CDR3 DNA has 36 bases and is translated from base 1. Trimming accounts for 10 bases at V and 9 bases at J, while the number of junction bases matched to no gene is 8. CDR1 is given as SNHLY and CDR2 as FYNNEI, both from the germline V gene.